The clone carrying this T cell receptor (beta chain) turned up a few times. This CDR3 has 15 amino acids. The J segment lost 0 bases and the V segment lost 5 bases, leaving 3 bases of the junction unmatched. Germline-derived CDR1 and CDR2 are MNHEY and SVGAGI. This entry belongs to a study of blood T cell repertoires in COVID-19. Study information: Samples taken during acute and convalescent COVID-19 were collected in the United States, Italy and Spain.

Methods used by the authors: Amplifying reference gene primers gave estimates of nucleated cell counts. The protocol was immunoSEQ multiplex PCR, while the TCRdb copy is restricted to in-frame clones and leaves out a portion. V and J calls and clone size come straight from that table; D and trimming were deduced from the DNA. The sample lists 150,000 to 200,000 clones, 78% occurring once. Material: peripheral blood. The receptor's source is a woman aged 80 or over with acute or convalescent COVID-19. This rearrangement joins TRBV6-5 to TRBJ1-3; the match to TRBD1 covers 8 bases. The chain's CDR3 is CASSRDRTSGNTIYF. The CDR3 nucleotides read TGTGCCAGCAGTCGGGACAGGACCTCTGGAAACACCATATATTTT.